This entry lists 27 T cell receptor beta chains sequenced from one sample in a study of control samples from healthy donors and cancer patients. TCRdb's table, derived via immunoSEQ multiplex PCR, lists solely in-frame clones and lacks some. The data contain some 120,000 clones, 85% to 95% of them singletons. The specimen was blood. These receptors were collected from a man in his thirties or forties in good health.

The chain combines TRBV11-2 with TRBJ1-6; 7 nucleotides agree with TRBD1. This CDR3 has 14 residues. V lost 7 bases to trimming and J lost 8 bases; unmatched junction nucleotides: 8. Germline V CDR1 and CDR2: SGHAT, FQNNGV. In nucleotides, the CDR3 is TGTGCCAGCACCGCGGGACAGTCACATTCACCCCTCCACTTT. Translated, it gives CASTAGQSHSPLHF.

This rearrangement joins TRBV4-3 to TRBJ1-1; D gene unclear. The CDR3 is 13 amino acids. V was cut by 4 bases and J by 6 bases, with 12 bases left in between. CDR1 and CDR2 (germline): LGHNA, YSLEER. The CDR3 region has the DNA TGCGCCAGCAGCCCTTGGTCCGGGGCTGAAGCTTTCTTT. This gives the protein CASSPWSGAEAFF.

The rearrangement joins TRBV12-5 to TRBJ2-2; D unclear. This CDR3 comprises 14 residues. The germline CDR1 and CDR2 sequences are LGHNT and FRNRAP. Trimming left V 6 bases short and J 4 bases short, with 12 bases between. The CDR3 DNA reads as TGTGCTAGTGGACGAGCTAGTCGCACCGGGGAGCTGTTTTTT. The encoded protein is CASGRASRTGELFF.

The table lists this clone with a count of one. This rearrangement joins TRBV30 to TRBJ2-1; D gene ambiguous. The CDR3 extends over 13 amino acids. V was clipped by 0 bases and J by 3 bases, with 6 bases between them. Germline V lookup: CDR1 GTSNPN, CDR2 SVGIG (reference sequence). CDR3 DNA sequence: TGTGCCTGGAGTGTAATGGACTACAATGAGCAGTTCTTC. Translated: CAWSVMDYNEQFF.

The J gene is TRBJ1-2, the V gene TRBV6-5; D gene ambiguous. This CDR3 is built from 15 residues. CDR1 and CDR2 (germline): MNHEY, SVGAGI. The V gene lost 6 bases and the J gene lost 2 bases, with 16 bases spanning the gap. The CDR3 nucleotides read TGTGCCAGCAGGAGCCGGCTCACAGAGAACTATGGCTACACCTTC. Translating it yields CASRSRLTENYGYTF.

V gene TRBV2 combines with J gene TRBJ1-2; D possibly corresponds to TRBD1 (5 bases). Germline lookup yields CDR1 SNHLY and CDR2 FYNNEI. V lost 3 bases and J lost 4, with 12 bases in between. CDR3 size: 14 residues. CDR3 sequence (DNA): TGTGCCAGCAGTGAGAGAGGGGCGGCCTATGGCTACACCTTC. Translated: CASSERGAAYGYTF.

The V call is TRBV2, the J call TRBJ1-4; the match to TRBD1 covers 7 bases. CDR1 is SNHLY and CDR2 is FYNNEI in the germline V gene. CDR3 length equals 14 residues. With V trimmed by 7 bases and J by 4 bases, 6 bases remained unmatched. CDR3 residues: CASIEDRHNEKLFF. As DNA, the CDR3 is TGTGCCAGCATTGAGGACAGGCATAATGAAAAACTGTTTTTT.

This chain joins TRBV28 and TRBJ1-6; a weak D match, TRBD1 (6 bases). Germline CDR1 and CDR2: MDHEN and SYDVKM. V lost 5 bases and J lost 8, with 10 bases in between. This CDR3 contains 13 residues. CDR3 sequence (DNA): TGTGCCAGCAGTCAGGACAGTTATTCACCCCTCCACTTT. It translates to CASSQDSYSPLHF.

The chain carries TRBV29-1 and TRBJ2-1; D is uncertain. Germline V gene sequence: CDR1 SQVTM, CDR2 ANQGSEA. V lost 0 bases, J lost 5 bases, and 8 bases lay in between. The CDR3 is 13 residues long. The CDR3 region is CSVEDRVHNEQFF. CDR3 coding DNA: TGCAGCGTTGAAGATAGGGTTCACAATGAGCAGTTCTTC.

V usage is TRBV7-2 and J usage is TRBJ1-3; D unresolved. The germline V and J ends were trimmed by 5 bases and 0 bases, with 8 bases remaining between them. Per germline, CDR1 SGHTA and CDR2 FQGNSA. The length of the CDR3 is 14 residues. The CDR3 region has the DNA TGTGCCAGCAGCGAGAGCCTCTCTGGAAACACCATATATTTT. Translating it yields CASSESLSGNTIYF.

This clone was seen just once. This rearrangement joins TRBV5-1 to TRBJ1-4, with a weak D call TRBD1 (6 bases). Germline CDR1 and CDR2: SGHRS and YFSETQ. CDR3 length: 15 amino acids. V shed 2 bases and J shed 3 bases, with 11 bases lying between them. CDR3 residues: CASSFFGQSNEKLFF. Written as DNA, the CDR3 is TGCGCCAGCAGCTTTTTCGGACAGTCTAATGAAAAACTGTTTTTT.

The chain joins TRBV5-4 to TRBJ1-3, with D perhaps TRBD1 (6 bases). The V end was cut by 4 bases, the J end by 0 bases, with 11 bases between. The germline CDR1 and CDR2 sequences are SGHNT and YYREEE (reference sequence). There are 15 residues in the CDR3. In nucleotides, the CDR3 is TGTGCCAGCAGCCGCGACAGGACCTCTGGAAACACCATATATTTT. The encoded protein is CASSRDRTSGNTIYF.

The rearrangement links TRBV5-8 to TRBJ1-5, with D possibly being TRBD1 (5 bases). CDR1 is SGHTS and CDR2 is YDEGEE in the germline V gene. Trimming stripped 5 bases from V and 2 bases from J, with 11 bases between. This CDR3 is 14 amino acids long. The CDR3 DNA sequence: TGTGCCAGCAGGAGGGAACAGGGCAATCAGCCCCAGCATTTT. Its protein is CASRREQGNQPQHF.

The V and J genes are TRBV29-1 and TRBJ2-1; 9 bases agree with TRBD1. The ends lost 3 bases at V and 0 bases at J; junction bases unmatched: 6. Germline V gene lookup returns CDR1 SQVTM and CDR2 ANQGSEA. The CDR3 is made up of 16 amino acids. CDR3 in DNA: TGCAGCGTTGAGTTCGGGACAGGGAGCTCCTACAATGAGCAGTTCTTC. Its protein product is CSVEFGTGSSYNEQFF.

The rearrangement joins TRBV9 to TRBJ2-3; D may be TRBD1 or TRBD2 (6 bases each). The CDR3 runs to 15 residues. Germline V lookup: CDR1 SGDLS, CDR2 YYNGEE. V was pared by 0 bases and J by 4 bases, with 12 bases between. The DNA of the CDR3 is TGTGCCAGCAGCGTAGCTGGGGGGCGGCCAGATACGCAGTATTTT. Its protein product is CASSVAGGRPDTQYF. Combining the CDR3 with reference TRBV9 and TRBJ2-3 gives the whole variable domain DSGVTQTPKHLITATGQRVTLRCSPRSGDLSVYWYQQSLDQGLQFLIQYYNGEERAKGNILERFSAQQFPDLHSELNLSSLELGDSALYFCASSVAGGRPDTQYFGPGTRLTVL.

J is TRBJ2-1 and V is TRBV7-3, with TRBD2 matching 9 bases. Looked up from germline, CDR1 is SGHTA and CDR2 is FQGTGA. CDR3 length: 14 amino acids. The ends lost 0 bases at V and 7 bases at J; junction bases unmatched: 1. CDR3: CASSLTSGGNEQFF. In nucleotides, the CDR3 is TGTGCCAGCAGCTTAACTAGCGGGGGAAATGAGCAGTTCTTC.

The gene calls are TRBV24-1 and TRBJ1-5; D call uncertain. The V gene's germline CDR1 is KGHDR and CDR2 SFDVKD. CDR3 length: 15 amino acids. Trimming took off 4 bases at V and 0 bases at J, with 9 bases between the two ends. Written as DNA, the CDR3 is TGTGCCACCAGTGAAGATGGCCATAGCAATCAGCCCCAGCATTTT. It encodes CATSEDGHSNQPQHF.

The gene calls are TRBV6-2 or TRBV6-3 and TRBJ1-1; D uncertain. Looked up from germline, CDR1 is MNHEY and CDR2 is SVGEGT. The CDR3 has 14 amino acids. Deletions cut 2 bases from V and 4 bases from J, with 11 bases between. The CDR3 sequence: CASSYRGSSTEAFF. DNA of the CDR3: TGTGCCAGCAGTTACCGAGGGAGCAGCACTGAAGCTTTCTTT.

The chain employs TRBV11-2 and TRBJ1-4; D is perhaps TRBD1 (6 bases). V lost 3 bases and J 1 base, leaving 6 bases between the germline ends. The CDR3 spans 14 residues. Germline loops: CDR1 SGHAT, CDR2 FQNNGV. DNA for the CDR3: TGTGCCAGCAGCTTCAGGGGAACTAATGAAAAACTGTTTTTT. Translation: CASSFRGTNEKLFF.

The chain has TRBV18 and TRBJ1-1; 8 positions match TRBD1. The CDR3 consists of 14 residues. Unmatched junction bases numbered 7, after V lost 2 bases and J lost 8 bases. Germline values: CDR1 KGHSH, CDR2 LQKENI. CDR3 loop: CASSPWTGFGEAFF. As DNA, the CDR3 is TGTGCCAGCTCACCATGGACAGGGTTTGGCGAAGCTTTCTTT.

V and J are TRBV12-3 or TRBV12-4 and TRBJ2-1; D not resolved. Trimming took off 4 bases at V and 8 bases at J, with 9 bases between the two ends. This CDR3 has 12 amino acids. CDR3: CASSSLSHEQFF. In DNA, the CDR3 is TGTGCCAGCAGTTCCCTTTCGCATGAGCAGTTCTTC.

The chain joins TRBV6-2 or TRBV6-3 to TRBJ2-5; D not resolved. Trimming pared 4 bases from V and 3 bases from J, leaving 9 bases between. The CDR3 totals 13 residues. Germline-derived CDR1 and CDR2 are MNHEY and SVGEGT. The CDR3 protein is CASSSGTEETQYF. In DNA, the CDR3 is TGTGCCAGCAGTTCCGGAACGGAAGAGACCCAGTACTTC.

V is TRBV7-9 and J is TRBJ2-6, with no clear D. CDR1 is SEHNR and CDR2 is FQNEAQ in the germline V gene (reference sequence). V was cut by 2 bases and J by 0 bases, with 11 bases left in between. This CDR3 contains 17 residues. The CDR3 reads CASSLPGLISGANVLTF. The CDR3 DNA reads as TGTGCCAGCAGCTTACCGGGTCTCATCTCTGGGGCCAACGTCCTGACTTTC.

The CDR3 DNA is TGTGCCAGCAGCTTTTACAGGGTTAGCTCCTACGAGCAGTACTTC. Its protein product is CASSFYRVSSYEQYF. The rearrangement links TRBV5-6 to TRBJ2-7; maybe TRBD1 (6 bases). The CDR3 has 15 residues. CDR1 is SGHDT, CDR2 YYEEEE, per germline. Trimming shortened V by 2 bases and J by 0 bases, and 12 bases separated the two germline ends.

The chain uses TRBV6-2 or TRBV6-3 and TRBJ1-2; D unresolved. Between the trimmed V and J ends, which lost 2 bases and 6 bases, there was a span of 16 bases. The CDR3 loop spans 15 amino acids. The germline gives CDR1 MNHEY, CDR2 SVGEGT. As DNA, the CDR3 is TGTGCCAGCAGTTACGTAATGGACCGTGGGGATGGCTACACCTTC. Its protein product is CASSYVMDRGDGYTF.

The DNA for the CDR3 is TGTGCCAGTAAGCCGGGACAGGGTCCTCAGCCCCAGCATTTT. Protein sequence: CASKPGQGPQPQHF. This chain connects TRBV19 to TRBJ1-5; 9 nucleotides align to TRBD1. CDR1 is LNHDA and CDR2 is SQIVND in the germline V gene (reference sequence). This CDR3 comprises 14 residues. V lost 7 bases and J lost 6; bases outside the gene matches: 7.

The chain recombines TRBV29-1 with TRBJ1-6; 7 bases are shared with TRBD1. CDR3 length: 14 residues. With 7 bases clipped from V and 6 bases from J, the junction kept 9 bases outside the gene matches. Germline V gene sequence: CDR1 SQVTM, CDR2 ANQGSEA. CDR3 amino acids: CSDKAGQINSPLHF. DNA for the CDR3: TGCAGCGATAAAGCGGGACAGATTAATTCACCCCTCCACTTT.